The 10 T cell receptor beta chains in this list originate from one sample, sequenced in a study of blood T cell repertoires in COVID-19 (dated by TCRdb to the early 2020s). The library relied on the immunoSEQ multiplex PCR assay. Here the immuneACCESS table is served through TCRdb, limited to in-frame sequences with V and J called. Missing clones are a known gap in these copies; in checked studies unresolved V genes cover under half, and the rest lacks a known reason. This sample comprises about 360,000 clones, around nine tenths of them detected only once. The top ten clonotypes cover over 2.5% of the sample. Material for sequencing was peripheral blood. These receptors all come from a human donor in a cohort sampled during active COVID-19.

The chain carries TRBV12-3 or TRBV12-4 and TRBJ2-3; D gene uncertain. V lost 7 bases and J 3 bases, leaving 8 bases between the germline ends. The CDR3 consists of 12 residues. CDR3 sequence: CASTPKTDTQYF. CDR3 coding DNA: TGTGCCAGCACCCCTAAGACAGATACGCAGTATTTT.

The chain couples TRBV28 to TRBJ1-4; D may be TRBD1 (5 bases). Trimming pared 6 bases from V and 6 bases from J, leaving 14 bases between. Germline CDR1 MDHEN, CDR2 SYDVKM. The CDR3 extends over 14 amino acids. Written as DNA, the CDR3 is TGTGCCAGCAGCATGGGGGGAAGAGATGAAAAACTGTTTTTT. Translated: CASSMGGRDEKLFF.

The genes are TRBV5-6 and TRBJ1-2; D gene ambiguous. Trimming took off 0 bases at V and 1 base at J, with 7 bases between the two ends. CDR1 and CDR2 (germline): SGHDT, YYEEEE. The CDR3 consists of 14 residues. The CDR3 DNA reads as TGTGCCAGCAGCTTGGTTGGCAGTAACTATGGCTACACCTTC. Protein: CASSLVGSNYGYTF.

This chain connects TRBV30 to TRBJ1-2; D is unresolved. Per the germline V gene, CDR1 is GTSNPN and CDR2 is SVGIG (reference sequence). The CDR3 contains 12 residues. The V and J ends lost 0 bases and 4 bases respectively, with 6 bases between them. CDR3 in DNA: TGTGCCTGGAGTGTACGGGGCTATGGCTACACCTTC. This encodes CAWSVRGYGYTF.

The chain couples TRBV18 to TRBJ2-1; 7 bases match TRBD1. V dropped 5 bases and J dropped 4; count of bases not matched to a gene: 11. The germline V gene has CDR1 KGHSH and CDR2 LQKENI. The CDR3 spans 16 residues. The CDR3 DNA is TGTGCCAGCTCATCCTCCCAACCGGGACAGTACAATGAGCAGTTCTTC. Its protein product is CASSSSQPGQYNEQFF.

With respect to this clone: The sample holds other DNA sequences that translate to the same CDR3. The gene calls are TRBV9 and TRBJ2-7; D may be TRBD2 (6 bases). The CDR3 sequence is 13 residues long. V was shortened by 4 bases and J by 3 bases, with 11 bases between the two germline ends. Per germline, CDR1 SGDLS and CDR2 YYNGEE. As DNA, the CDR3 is TGTGCCAGCAGCCGGGACTCCAGCTACGAGCAGTACTTC. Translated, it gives CASSRDSSYEQYF.

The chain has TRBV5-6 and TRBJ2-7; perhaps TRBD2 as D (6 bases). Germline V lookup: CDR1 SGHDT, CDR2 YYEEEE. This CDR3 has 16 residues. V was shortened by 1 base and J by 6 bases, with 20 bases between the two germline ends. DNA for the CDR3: TGTGCCAGCAGCTTGAATGCGGGGCCCGGCGGGGTCGAGCAGTACTTC. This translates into CASSLNAGPGGVEQYF.

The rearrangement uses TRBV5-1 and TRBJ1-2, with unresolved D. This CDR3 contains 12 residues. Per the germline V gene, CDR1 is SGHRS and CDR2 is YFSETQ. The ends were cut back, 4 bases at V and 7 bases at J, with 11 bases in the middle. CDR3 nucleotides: TGCGCCAGCAGCCTTTCAGGAATTGGCTACACCTTC. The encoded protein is CASSLSGIGYTF.

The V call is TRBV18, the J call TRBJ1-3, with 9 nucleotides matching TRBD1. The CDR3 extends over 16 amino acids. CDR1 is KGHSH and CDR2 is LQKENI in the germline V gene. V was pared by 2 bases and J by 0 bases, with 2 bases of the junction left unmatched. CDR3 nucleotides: TGTGCCAGCTCACCAGGACAGGGGTTCTCTGGAAACACCATATATTTT. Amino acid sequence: CASSPGQGFSGNTIYF. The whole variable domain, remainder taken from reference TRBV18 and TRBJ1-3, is NAGVMQNPRHLVRRRGQEARLRCSPMKGHSHVYWYRQLPEEGLKFMVYLQKENIIDESGMPKERFSAEFPKEGPSILRIQQVVRGDSAAYFCASSPGQGFSGNTIYFGEGSWLTVV.

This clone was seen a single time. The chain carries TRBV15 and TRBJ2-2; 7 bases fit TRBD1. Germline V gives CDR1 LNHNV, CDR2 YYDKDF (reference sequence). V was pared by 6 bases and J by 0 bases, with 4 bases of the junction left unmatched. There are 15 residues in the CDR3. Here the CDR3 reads CATSSGTANTGELFF. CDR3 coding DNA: TGTGCCACCAGTTCCGGGACAGCGAACACCGGGGAGCTGTTTTTT. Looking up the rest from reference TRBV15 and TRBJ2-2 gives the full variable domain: DAMVIQNPRYQVTQFGKPVTLSCSQTLNHNVMYWYQQKSSQAPKLLFHYYDKDFNNEADTPDNFQSRRPNTSFCFLDIRSPGLGDTAMYLCATSSGTANTGELFFGEGSRLTVL.